This T cell receptor (beta chain) was captured by sequencing in a study of Ad26.COV2.S vaccination and SARS-CoV-2 variants. Study-level findings and limits: Vaccine and placebo recipients had comparable breadth of non-spike TCRs.

Remarks on this clone: Its antigen is undetermined.

The protocol was immunoSEQ multiplex PCR, while the TCRdb copy is restricted to in-frame clones and leaves out a portion. Of hundreds of thousands of clones listed, approximately 90% are singletons. This specimen was peripheral blood, taken after recovery from COVID-19. This TCR derives from a human donor who had recovered from COVID-19.

The CDR3 protein is CASSLGLAGLETQYF. CDR3 sequence (DNA): TGCGCCAGCAGCTTGGGACTAGCGGGGTTGGAGACCCAGTACTTC. This chain joins TRBV5-1 and TRBJ2-5, with 11 positions matching TRBD2. Germline V gene data show CDR1 as SGHRS and CDR2 as YFSETQ. With 0 bases clipped from V and 5 bases from J, the junction kept 3 bases outside the gene matches. The CDR3 is made up of 15 amino acids. The whole variable domain, remainder taken from reference TRBV5-1 and TRBJ2-5, is KAGVTQTPRYLIKTRGQQVTLSCSPISGHRSVSWYQQTPGQGLQFLFEYFSETQRNKGNFPGRFSGRQFSNSRSEMNVSTLELGDSALYLCASSLGLAGLETQYFGPGTRLLVL.